This paragraph reports one T cell receptor beta chain. This clone showed up just once. This receptor's antigen is unknown. Within one base of it there is no much larger clone, and no base qualities were kept. This entry comes from a study of T cell responses to AZD1222 COVID-19 vaccine (dated by TCRdb to about 2021). For the wider study: AZD1222 recipients given second doses at about 4 weeks or at about 12 weeks were pooled, since spike-specific TCR depth and breadth were not found to differ between the two schedules. Trial participants were enrolled by age into 18-55, 56-69 and 70-plus year subgroups, with 148, 28 and 57 TCR-sequenced participants respectively. TCR sequencing was performed for over 230 trial participants, of whom roughly 200 were given two doses of AZD1222 and around 25 were given two doses of MenACWY control vaccine.

Interpreted using the paper, the time point label stands for: baseline before first vaccination. Vaccinee samples were obtained from the UK trials COV001 and COV002, which included a single-blind randomized controlled phase 2/3 trial of AZD1222 (ChAdOx1 nCoV-19) in healthy adults. For TCRbeta chain sequencing, PBMC samples from trial participants were taken at day 0 and at day 28 after the second dose. The CDR3 regions of human TCRbeta chains were analyzed by immunosequencing. Per the original workflow: Repertoire TCRs were checked for matches against a reference library of SARS-CoV-2-specific TCRs that had been generated using the MIRA antigen-specificity platform. Breadth was defined as the fraction of unique TCRs that were SARS-CoV-2-associated. Depth was defined as the fraction of total T cells that were SARS-CoV-2-associated. Using the MIRA data, each spike-specific TCR was assigned both to the spike region to which the TCR was reactive and to a CD4 or CD8 class. Log10-transformed breadth and depth values were compared by one-way ANOVA with Sidak's multiple comparisons tests. TCRdb provides this immuneACCESS table in a form limited to in-frame rearrangements. Some clones are lacking; in checked studies, under half of them reflect an unresolved V gene, and why the rest are absent is not known. The V and J calls and the clone size are those of that table, but D and trimming were determined from the DNA. The sample table records some 140,000 clones; 70% to 90% of these occur just once. Just over 5.5% of the sample goes to the ten largest clones.

General findings and caveats noted by the study authors: The vaccine-associated CD4 TCRs covered the entire spike protein, and the dominant responses fell in regions 160-218 and 743-854. Nearly half of unique spike-specific TCRs reportedly recognized epitopes outside regions mutated in the B.1.351 and B.1.1.7 variants. Most participants were white British and females outnumbered males, and the authors suggested that clonal diversity may have been underestimated. The 56-69-year group was small, and its depth increase did not reach significance, likely because of low power. Conclusions about previously exposed vaccinees are limited because only six or seven AZD1222 recipients were SARS-CoV-2 seropositive at baseline. No day 14 peak-response samples were available, so repertoires were characterized only after the peak T cell response. Spike-specific TCR breadth and depth rose significantly after two AZD1222 doses compared with day 0 and with MenACWY recipients.

Inclusive of the bounding cysteine and phenylalanine, the CDR3 is 13 residues long. This entry keeps only the CDR3 DNA: 39 bases, framed from base 1. CDR1 is given as SGHRS and CDR2 as YFSETQ, both from the germline V gene. Between the V and J ends, shortened by 0 bases and 7 bases respectively, the junction contains 9 bases. Material: peripheral blood, obtained on day 0 of AZD1222 vaccination. The V gene is TRBV5-1 and the J gene is TRBJ2-3; the D gene assignment is ambiguous. The source of this sequence is an adult in good health. The DNA sequence reads TGCGCCAGCAGCTTGGCCCTGTCAAATACGCAGTATTTT. This translates into CASSLALSNTQYF.